Listed below are T cell receptor beta chains from one sample, sequenced in a study of cytomegalovirus exposure and HLA in healthy donors. Method: immunoSEQ multiplex PCR; TCRdb's copy keeps in-frame clones and lacks some. The sample has roughly 140,000 clones, 85% to 90% seen once. Sequencing input: PBMCs. The receptors shown here come from a woman under 30 in good health and CMV-seropositive. Both conserved end residues are part of each CDR3. Fields, in order: CDR3 protein, CDR3 DNA, J gene, D gene, clone size, V gene. D genes are given only for firm matches. Only part of the rows carry a size: once, few, many, or a class if the clone is expanded.

CDR3: CASSFRDGMGANVLTF
DNA: TGTGCCAGCAGTTTTCGAGACGGGATGGGGGCCAACGTCCTGACTTTC
J: TRBJ2-6
D: -
size: once
V: TRBV27

CDR3: CASSERGWGGIRNQPQHF
DNA: TGTGCCAGCAGTGAAAGGGGGTGGGGGGGCATCCGGAATCAGCCCCAGCATTTT
J: TRBJ1-5
D: -
size: -
V: TRBV6-1

CDR3: CATSRDRRGNYEQYF
DNA: TGTGCCACCAGCAGAGATCGCCGGGGGAACTACGAGCAGTACTTC
J: TRBJ2-7
D: -
size: -
V: TRBV15

CDR3: CASSLAGGRYEQYF
DNA: TGTGCCAGCAGTTTAGCGGGAGGGAGATACGAGCAGTACTTC
J: TRBJ2-7
D: TRBD2
size: -
V: TRBV6-1

CDR3: CASSLASTNEKLFF
DNA: TGTGCCAGCAGTTTGGCCTCAACTAATGAAAAACTGTTTTTT
J: TRBJ1-4
D: -
size: once
V: TRBV28

CDR3: CASSPSSGEQYF
DNA: TGTGCCAGCAGCCCATCCAGCGGGGAGCAGTACTTC
J: TRBJ2-7
D: -
size: -
V: TRBV7-3

CDR3: CASSLGTSTDTQYF
DNA: TGTGCCAGCAGCTTGGGGACTAGCACAGATACGCAGTATTTT
J: TRBJ2-3
D: -
size: -
V: TRBV7-2

CDR3: CASSFTENYGYTF
DNA: TGTGCCAGCAGTTTTACGGAGAACTATGGCTACACCTTC
J: TRBJ1-2
D: -
size: -
V: TRBV27

CDR3: CASSYRAGVTGELFF
DNA: TGTGCCAGCAGTTACAGGGCGGGAGTTACCGGGGAGCTGTTTTTT
J: TRBJ2-2
D: TRBD2
size: -
V: TRBV6-5

CDR3: CASSPFALRASSYGYEQYF
DNA: TGTGCCAGCAGCCCATTTGCCTTGAGGGCTTCAAGTTACGGCTACGAGCAGTACTTC
J: TRBJ2-7
D: -
size: -
V: TRBV7-2

CDR3: CASSLATFGNTIYF
DNA: TGTGCCAGCAGCTTAGCAACTTTTGGAAACACCATATATTTT
J: TRBJ1-3
D: -
size: -
V: TRBV7-6

CDR3: CATSRDGERARGGYTF
DNA: TGTGCCACCAGCAGAGATGGCGAGCGGGCGCGAGGTGGCTACACCTTC
J: TRBJ1-2
D: -
size: -
V: TRBV15

CDR3: CASSRDRGSYEQYF
DNA: TGTGCCAGCAGCCGGGACAGGGGGTCCTACGAGCAGTACTTC
J: TRBJ2-7
D: TRBD1
size: -
V: TRBV7-6

CDR3: CASSAAGAINTGELFF
DNA: TGTGCCAGCAGCGCCGCAGGGGCCATCAACACCGGGGAGCTGTTTTTT
J: TRBJ2-2
D: -
size: -
V: TRBV7-3

CDR3: CASSDDIWNTQYF
DNA: TGTGCCAGCAGTGACGACATTTGGAATACGCAGTATTTT
J: TRBJ2-3
D: -
size: -
V: TRBV6-4

CDR3: CAWSTQGETQYF
DNA: TGTGCCTGGAGTACCCAGGGAGAGACCCAGTACTTC
J: TRBJ2-5
D: -
size: -
V: TRBV30

CDR3: CASSRRGLVNEKLFF
DNA: TGTGCCAGCAGCCGGAGGGGGCTCGTTAATGAAAAACTGTTTTTT
J: TRBJ1-4
D: TRBD1
size: -
V: TRBV7-9

CDR3: CATARTGLYGKLFF
DNA: TGTGCCACAGCCCGAACAGGGTTGTACGGAAAACTGTTTTTT
J: TRBJ1-4
D: -
size: -
V: TRBV15

CDR3: CASSHGVSSSGELFF
DNA: TGTGCCAGCAGCCACGGAGTGTCTAGTTCCGGGGAGCTGTTTTTT
J: TRBJ2-2
D: -
size: -
V: TRBV4-2

CDR3: CAISELTGSNYGYTF
DNA: TGTGCCATCAGTGAGTTAACAGGGAGTAACTATGGCTACACCTTC
J: TRBJ1-2
D: -
size: -
V: TRBV10-3

CDR3: CASSQHSGTGPTSGNTIYF
DNA: TGCGCCAGCAGCCAACATTCCGGGACAGGGCCGACCTCTGGAAACACCATATATTTT
J: TRBJ1-3
D: TRBD1
size: -
V: TRBV4-1

CDR3: CASSGVTSGNTIYF
DNA: TGTGCCAGTAGTGGAGTTACCTCTGGAAACACCATATATTTT
J: TRBJ1-3
D: -
size: -
V: TRBV7-9

CDR3: CASSRALGATYGYTF
DNA: TGTGCCAGCAGCCGCGCGTTGGGGGCGACCTATGGCTACACCTTC
J: TRBJ1-2
D: -
size: -
V: TRBV7-2

CDR3: CASSLSTGWDSPLHF
DNA: TGCGCCAGCAGCTTGTCGACAGGGTGGGATTCACCCCTCCACTTT
J: TRBJ1-6
D: TRBD1
size: -
V: TRBV5-1

CDR3: CASRAQGAVAFF
DNA: TGTGCCAGCAGGGCCCAGGGGGCGGTAGCTTTCTTT
J: TRBJ1-1
D: TRBD1
size: -
V: TRBV28

CDR3: CASSPRTGAYTGELFF
DNA: TGTGCCAGCAGCCCACGGACAGGAGCATACACCGGGGAGCTGTTTTTT
J: TRBJ2-2
D: TRBD1
size: -
V: TRBV5-4

CDR3: CASSSGGTGSYEQYF
DNA: TGCGCCAGCAGCTCAGGGGGGACAGGGTCCTACGAGCAGTACTTC
J: TRBJ2-7
D: TRBD1
size: -
V: TRBV5-1

CDR3: CAWSVKSGTGVSGYTF
DNA: TGTGCCTGGAGTGTAAAATCCGGGACAGGGGTTTCTGGCTACACCTTC
J: TRBJ1-2
D: TRBD1
size: -
V: TRBV30

CDR3: CASSGATGYTEAFF
DNA: TGTGCCAGCAGCGGCGCCACAGGTTATACTGAAGCTTTCTTT
J: TRBJ1-1
D: -
size: -
V: TRBV6-1

CDR3: CASSPRVGGGYEQYF
DNA: TGTGCCAGCAGCCCCCGCGTCGGCGGGGGTTACGAGCAGTACTTC
J: TRBJ2-7
D: TRBD2
size: -
V: TRBV5-8

CDR3: CASSEGPGRNEQFF
DNA: TGTGCCAGCAGCGAAGGCCCAGGGCGGAATGAGCAGTTCTTC
J: TRBJ2-1
D: -
size: few
V: TRBV7-8